The clone carrying this T cell receptor beta chain was detected ten times or more. They built TCR cDNA with 5'RACE template switching, a step that put in a universal primer site and UMIs. Via MiXCR, TCRdb re-called the 5' RACE reads, giving one row per CDR3 protein. The sample gives 29,000 or so distinct CDR3 sequences, 6.3% of which show up once; 25% is in the top ten. This specimen comes from a study of T cells after yellow fever vaccination. Germline lookup yields CDR1 SGHRS and CDR2 YFSETQ. The CDR3 contains 18 residues. Deletions cut 0 bases from V and 1 base from J, with 14 bases between. This sequence was found in a man aged 25 to 40 who received the YFV17D yellow fever vaccine. Source: PBMCs, either bulk or a sorted T-cell subset (CD4+, CD8+, memory, or dextramer-sorted; not recorded which), taken on the day of the yellow fever booster vaccination. This rearrangement joins TRBV5-1 to TRBJ2-6; possible D gene TRBD1, 5 bases. Here the CDR3 reads CASSLGVVTASGANVLTF. The CDR3 DNA sequence: TGCGCCAGCAGCTTGGGGGTAGTGACAGCGTCTGGGGCCAACGTCCTGACTTTC.